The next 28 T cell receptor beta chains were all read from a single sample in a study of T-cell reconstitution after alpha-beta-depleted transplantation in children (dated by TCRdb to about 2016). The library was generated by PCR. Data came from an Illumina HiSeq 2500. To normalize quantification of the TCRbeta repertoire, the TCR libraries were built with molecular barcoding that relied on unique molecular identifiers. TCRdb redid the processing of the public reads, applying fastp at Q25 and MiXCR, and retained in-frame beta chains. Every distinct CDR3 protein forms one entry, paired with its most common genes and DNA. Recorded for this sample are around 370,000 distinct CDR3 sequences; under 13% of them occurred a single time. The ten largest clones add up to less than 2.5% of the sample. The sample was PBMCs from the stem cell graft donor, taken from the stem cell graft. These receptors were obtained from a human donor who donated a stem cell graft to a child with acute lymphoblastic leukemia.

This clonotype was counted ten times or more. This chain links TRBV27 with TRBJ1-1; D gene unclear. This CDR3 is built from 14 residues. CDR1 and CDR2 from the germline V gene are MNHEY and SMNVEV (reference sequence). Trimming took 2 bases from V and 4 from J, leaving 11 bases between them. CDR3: CASSLQALFTEAFF. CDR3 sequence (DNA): TGTGCCAGCAGTTTACAGGCCCTGTTCACTGAAGCTTTCTTT.

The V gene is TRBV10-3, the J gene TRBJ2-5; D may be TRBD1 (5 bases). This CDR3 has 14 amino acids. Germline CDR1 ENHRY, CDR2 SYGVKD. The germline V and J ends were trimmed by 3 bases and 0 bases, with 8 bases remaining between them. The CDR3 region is CAISDQDNQETQYF. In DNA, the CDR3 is TGTGCCATCAGTGACCAGGACAACCAAGAGACCCAGTACTTC.

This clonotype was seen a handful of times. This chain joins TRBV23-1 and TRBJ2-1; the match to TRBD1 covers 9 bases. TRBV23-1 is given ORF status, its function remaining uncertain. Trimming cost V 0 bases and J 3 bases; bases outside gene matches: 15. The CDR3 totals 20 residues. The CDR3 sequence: CASSQSSWKVTGGGYNEQFF. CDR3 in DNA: TGCGCCAGCAGTCAATCGTCGTGGAAGGTGACAGGGGGAGGCTACAATGAGCAGTTCTTC.

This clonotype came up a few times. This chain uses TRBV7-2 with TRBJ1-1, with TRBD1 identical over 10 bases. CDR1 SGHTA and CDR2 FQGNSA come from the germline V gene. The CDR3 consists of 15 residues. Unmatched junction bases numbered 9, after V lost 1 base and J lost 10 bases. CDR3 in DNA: TGTGCCAGCAGCTTAGAGGGACAGGGGCAGACTCGAGCTTTCTTT. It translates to CASSLEGQGQTRAFF. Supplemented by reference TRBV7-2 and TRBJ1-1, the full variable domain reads GAGVSQSPSNKVTEKGKDVELRCDPISGHTALYWYRQSLGQGLEFLIYFQGNSAPDKSGLPSDRFSAERTGGSVSTLTIQRTQQEDSAVYLCASSLEGQGQTRAFFGQGTRLTVV.

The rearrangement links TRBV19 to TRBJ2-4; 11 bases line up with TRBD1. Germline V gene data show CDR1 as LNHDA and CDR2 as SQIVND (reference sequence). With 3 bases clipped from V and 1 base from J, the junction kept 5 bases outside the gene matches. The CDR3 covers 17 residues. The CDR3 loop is CASSIPGQGAAKNIQYF. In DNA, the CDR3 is TGTGCCAGTAGTATCCCTGGACAGGGGGCGGCCAAAAACATTCAGTACTTC.

For the CDR3, the DNA is TGTGCCAGCAGTGAAGCCGAAACCTACAATGAGCAGTTCTTC. Protein: CASSEAETYNEQFF. This chain joins TRBV6-1 and TRBJ2-1; D is unresolved. V shed 0 bases and J shed 2 bases, with 5 bases lying between them. Germline CDR1 is MNHNS and CDR2 is SASEGT. The CDR3 contains 14 residues.

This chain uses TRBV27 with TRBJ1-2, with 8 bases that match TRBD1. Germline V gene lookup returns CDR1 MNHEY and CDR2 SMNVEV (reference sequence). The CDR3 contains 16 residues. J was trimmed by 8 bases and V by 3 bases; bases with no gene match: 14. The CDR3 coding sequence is TGTGCCAGCAGTTTCTCATCTTGGACAGGGCCGAGGGGCTACACCTTC. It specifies CASSFSSWTGPRGYTF.

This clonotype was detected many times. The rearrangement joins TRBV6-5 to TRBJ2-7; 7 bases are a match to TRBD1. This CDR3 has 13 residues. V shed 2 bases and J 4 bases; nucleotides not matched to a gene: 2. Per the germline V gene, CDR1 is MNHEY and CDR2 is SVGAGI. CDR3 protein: CASSYGTEYEQYF. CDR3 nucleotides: TGTGCCAGCAGTTACGGGACAGAGTACGAGCAGTACTTC.

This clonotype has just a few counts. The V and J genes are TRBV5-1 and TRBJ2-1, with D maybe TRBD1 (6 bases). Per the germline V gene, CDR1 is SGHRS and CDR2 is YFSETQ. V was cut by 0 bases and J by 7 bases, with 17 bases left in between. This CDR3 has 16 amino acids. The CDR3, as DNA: TGCGCCAGCAGCTTGGGGTTCGTGGGGGCGGCGAATGAGCAGTTCTTC. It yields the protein CASSLGFVGAANEQFF.

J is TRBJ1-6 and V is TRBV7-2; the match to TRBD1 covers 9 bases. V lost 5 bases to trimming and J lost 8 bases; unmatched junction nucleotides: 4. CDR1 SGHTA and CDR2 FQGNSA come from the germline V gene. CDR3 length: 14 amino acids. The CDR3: CASSADRGYSPLHF. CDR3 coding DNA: TGTGCCAGCAGCGCTGACAGGGGGTATTCACCCCTCCACTTT.

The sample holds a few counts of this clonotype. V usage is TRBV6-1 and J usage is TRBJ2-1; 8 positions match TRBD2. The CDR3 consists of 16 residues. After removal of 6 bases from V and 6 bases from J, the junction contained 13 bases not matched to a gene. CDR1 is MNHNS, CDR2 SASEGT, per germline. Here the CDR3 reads CASSPNMDGGANEQFF. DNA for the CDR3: TGTGCCAGCAGCCCGAATATGGACGGGGGGGCCAATGAGCAGTTCTTC.

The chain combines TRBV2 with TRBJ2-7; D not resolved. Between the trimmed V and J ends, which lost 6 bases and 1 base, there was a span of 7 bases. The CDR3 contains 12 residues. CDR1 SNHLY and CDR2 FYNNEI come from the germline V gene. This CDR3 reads CASSEVSYEQYF. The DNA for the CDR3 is TGTGCCAGCAGCGAGGTTTCCTACGAGCAGTACTTC.

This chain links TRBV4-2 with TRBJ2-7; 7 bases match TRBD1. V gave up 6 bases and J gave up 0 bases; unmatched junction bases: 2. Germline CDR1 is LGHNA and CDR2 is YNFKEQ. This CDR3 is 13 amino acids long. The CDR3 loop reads CASRDRNSYEQYF. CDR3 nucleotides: TGTGCCAGCAGGGACAGGAACTCCTACGAGCAGTACTTC.

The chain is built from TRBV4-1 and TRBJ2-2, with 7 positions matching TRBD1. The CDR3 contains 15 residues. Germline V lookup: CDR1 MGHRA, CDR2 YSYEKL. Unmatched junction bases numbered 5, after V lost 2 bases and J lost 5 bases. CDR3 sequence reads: CASSQPGRGTGELFF. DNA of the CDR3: TGCGCCAGCAGCCAACCCGGCAGGGGGACCGGGGAGCTGTTTTTT.

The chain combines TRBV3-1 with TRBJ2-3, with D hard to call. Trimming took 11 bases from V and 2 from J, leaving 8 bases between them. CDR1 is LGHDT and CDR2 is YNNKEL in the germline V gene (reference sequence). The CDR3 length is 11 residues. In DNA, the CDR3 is TGTGCCTCAGGCGACACAGATACGCAGTATTTT. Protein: CASGDTDTQYF.

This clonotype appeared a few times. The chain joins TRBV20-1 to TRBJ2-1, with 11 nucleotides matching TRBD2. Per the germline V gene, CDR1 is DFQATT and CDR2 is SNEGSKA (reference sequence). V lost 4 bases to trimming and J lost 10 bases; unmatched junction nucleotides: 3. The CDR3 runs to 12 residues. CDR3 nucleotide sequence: TGCAGTGCTACTAGCGGGAGGAGGGAGCAGTTCTTC. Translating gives CSATSGRREQFF.

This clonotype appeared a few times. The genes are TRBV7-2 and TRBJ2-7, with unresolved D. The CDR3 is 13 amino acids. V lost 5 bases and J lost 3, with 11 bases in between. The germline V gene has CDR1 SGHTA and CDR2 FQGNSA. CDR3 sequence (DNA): TGTGCCAGCAGCAATCCCCCACTCTACGAGCAGTACTTC. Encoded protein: CASSNPPLYEQYF.

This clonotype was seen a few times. The DNA of the CDR3 is TGTGCCAGCAGCTTTGAACCCCTCTACGAGCAGTACTTC. This codes for CASSFEPLYEQYF. The chain is built from TRBV6-1 and TRBJ2-7; D not resolved. The CDR3 is 13 residues long. The V and J ends lost 6 bases and 3 bases respectively, with 12 bases between them. Germline V gives CDR1 MNHNS, CDR2 SASEGT.

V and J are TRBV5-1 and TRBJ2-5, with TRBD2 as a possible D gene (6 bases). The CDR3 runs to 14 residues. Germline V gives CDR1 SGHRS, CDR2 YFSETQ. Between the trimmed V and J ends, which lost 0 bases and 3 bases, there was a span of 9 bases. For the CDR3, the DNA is TGCGCCAGCAGCTTGGGACTAGTCGAAGAGACCCAGTACTTC. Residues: CASSLGLVEETQYF.

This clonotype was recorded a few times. In DNA form, the CDR3 reads TGTGCCAGCAGAGCAAGCGGGAGGGCCGTCAATGAGCAGTTCTTC. It codes for CASRASGRAVNEQFF. This sequence joins TRBV12-3 or TRBV12-4 and TRBJ2-1, with 10 bases matching TRBD2. V shed 6 bases and J 6 bases; nucleotides not matched to a gene: 8. This CDR3 has 15 residues.

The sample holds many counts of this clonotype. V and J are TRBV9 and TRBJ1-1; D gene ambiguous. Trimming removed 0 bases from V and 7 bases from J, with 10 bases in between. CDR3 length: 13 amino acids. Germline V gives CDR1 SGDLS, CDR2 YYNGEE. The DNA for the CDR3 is TGTGCCAGCAGCGTAGGTAGTTGGAGTGAAGCTTTCTTT. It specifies CASSVGSWSEAFF.

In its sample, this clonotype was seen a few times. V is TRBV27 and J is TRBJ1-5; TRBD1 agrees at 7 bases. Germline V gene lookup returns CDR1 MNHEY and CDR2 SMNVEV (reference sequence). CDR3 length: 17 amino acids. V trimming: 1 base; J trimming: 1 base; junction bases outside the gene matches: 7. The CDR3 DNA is TGTGCCAGCAGTTTATTGGGGCAGGGGGAAAGCAATCAGCCCCAGCATTTT. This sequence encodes CASSLLGQGESNQPQHF.

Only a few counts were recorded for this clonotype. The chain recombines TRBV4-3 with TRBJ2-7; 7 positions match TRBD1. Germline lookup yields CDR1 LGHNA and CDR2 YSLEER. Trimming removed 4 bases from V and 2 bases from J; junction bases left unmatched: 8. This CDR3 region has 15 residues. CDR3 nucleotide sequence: TGCGCCAGCAGCCCTTCGTGGGACAGAGCCTACGAGCAGTACTTC. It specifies CASSPSWDRAYEQYF.

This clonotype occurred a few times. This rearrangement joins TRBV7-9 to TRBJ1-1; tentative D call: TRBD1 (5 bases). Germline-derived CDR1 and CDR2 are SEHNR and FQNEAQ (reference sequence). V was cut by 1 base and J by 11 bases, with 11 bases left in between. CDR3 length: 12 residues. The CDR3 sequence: CASSLGEGLAFF. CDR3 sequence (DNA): TGTGCCAGCAGCTTAGGAGAGGGGCTGGCTTTCTTT.

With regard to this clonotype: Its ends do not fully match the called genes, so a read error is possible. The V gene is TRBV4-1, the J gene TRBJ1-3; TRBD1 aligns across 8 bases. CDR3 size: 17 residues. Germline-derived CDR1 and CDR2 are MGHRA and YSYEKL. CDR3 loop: CASSQAWARGLGNTMYF. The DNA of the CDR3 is TGCGCCAGCAGCCAAGCATGGGCCAGGGGGCTTGGAAACACCATGTATTTT.

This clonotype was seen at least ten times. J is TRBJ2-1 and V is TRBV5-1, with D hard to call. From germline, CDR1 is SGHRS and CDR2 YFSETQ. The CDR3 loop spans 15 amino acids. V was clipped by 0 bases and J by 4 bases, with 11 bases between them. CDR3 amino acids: CASSLAFVGYNEQFF. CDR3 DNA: TGCGCCAGCAGCTTGGCATTTGTAGGGTACAATGAGCAGTTCTTC.

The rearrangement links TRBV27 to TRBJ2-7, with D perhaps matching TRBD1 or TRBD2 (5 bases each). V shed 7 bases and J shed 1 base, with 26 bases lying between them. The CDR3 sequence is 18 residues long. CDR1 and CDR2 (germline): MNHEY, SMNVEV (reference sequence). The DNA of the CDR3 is TGTGCCAGCACCCGAAACGTCCCGCCGAGGGACCTTTCCTACGAGCAGTACTTC. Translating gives CASTRNVPPRDLSYEQYF.

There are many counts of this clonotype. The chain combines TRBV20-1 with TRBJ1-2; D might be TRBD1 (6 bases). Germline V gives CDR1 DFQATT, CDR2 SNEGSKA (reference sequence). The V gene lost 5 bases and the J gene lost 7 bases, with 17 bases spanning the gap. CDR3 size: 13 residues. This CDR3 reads CSAPNRGQFGYTF. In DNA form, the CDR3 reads TGCAGTGCTCCGAACCGGGGGCAATTTGGCTACACCTTC.